A selection of T cell receptor beta chains follows, all from one sample in a study of shared clonotypes between healthy human individuals. Generated by immunoSEQ multiplex PCR, the TCRdb table keeps only in-frame clones and is missing some. The sample holds roughly 1 million clones, around three quarters seen once. What was sequenced was memory CD4+ T cells from PBMCs. The receptor source for this set is a man aged 18 to 29 in good health. Some clones in this sample may be carry-over from other donors' samples. Both conserved end residues are part of each CDR3. The D gene is left open where the match is weak. Size is omitted from some rows. Given values are once, few, many or a class for expanded clones.

V: TRBV28
D: -
size: -
J: TRBJ2-5
DNA: TGTGCCAGCAGTACCCCCGGACGAGGCGAAGAGACCCAGTACTTC
CDR3: CASSTPGRGEETQYF

V: TRBV5-1
D: TRBD1
size: few
J: TRBJ2-1
DNA: TGCGCCAGCAGCTTCTACTTTCGGGGACAGGGGAAGCAGTTCTTC
CDR3: CASSFYFRGQGKQFF

V: TRBV6-5
D: -
size: -
J: TRBJ2-1
DNA: TGTGCCAGCAGTCCGCCCAGCTACAATGAGCAGTTCTTC
CDR3: CASSPPSYNEQFF

V: TRBV5-1
D: -
size: -
J: TRBJ1-2
DNA: TGCGCCAGCAGCTTGGCGTCGGGGGCCGGCTACACCTTC
CDR3: CASSLASGAGYTF

V: TRBV5-5
D: -
size: -
J: TRBJ2-3
DNA: TGTGCCAGCAGCTTATACACAGATACGCAGTATTTT
CDR3: CASSLYTDTQYF

V: TRBV6-5
D: TRBD1
size: -
J: TRBJ2-7
DNA: TGTGCCAGCAGCGATGGACAGGGGGGGGCCTACGAGCAGTACTTC
CDR3: CASSDGQGGAYEQYF

V: TRBV6-1
D: TRBD2
size: -
J: TRBJ2-1
DNA: TGTGCCAGCACGACTAGCGGGAGCGGTAGTTTTGAGCAGTTCTTC
CDR3: CASTTSGSGSFEQFF

V: TRBV28
D: TRBD2
size: once
J: TRBJ2-1
DNA: TGTGCCAGCAGTTTCAGGTCTAGGGAGAATCGGCGGGCGGCGGGGGATGAGCAGTTCTTC
CDR3: CASSFRSRENRRAAGDEQFF

V: TRBV28
D: TRBD1
size: -
J: TRBJ2-5
DNA: TGTGCCAGCAGTTTACAGGGGGCGCCGGAGACCCAGTACTTC
CDR3: CASSLQGAPETQYF

V: TRBV27
D: -
size: -
J: TRBJ2-1
DNA: TGTGCCAGCAGAAAGATGGCAGTCCTAGGGAATGAGCAGTTCTTC
CDR3: CASRKMAVLGNEQFF

V: TRBV7-3
D: -
size: -
J: TRBJ2-1
DNA: TGTGCCAGCAGCTTATCCAGCGGTGAGCAGTTCTTC
CDR3: CASSLSSGEQFF

V: TRBV5-1
D: -
size: -
J: TRBJ2-7
DNA: TGCGCCAGCAGCCCCGAGGGTCCGGGAAGGGGCGAGCAGTACTTC
CDR3: CASSPEGPGRGEQYF

V: TRBV19
D: TRBD2
size: -
J: TRBJ2-2
DNA: TGTGCCAGTAGTCCCGTGGCGGGAGGAGGCACCGGGGAGCTGTTTTTT
CDR3: CASSPVAGGGTGELFF

V: TRBV7-3
D: -
size: -
J: TRBJ2-7
DNA: TGTGCCAGCAGCACGCTTCCCGGGACCTCCTACGAGCAGTACTTC
CDR3: CASSTLPGTSYEQYF

V: TRBV27
D: TRBD1
size: -
J: TRBJ2-7
DNA: TGTGCCAGCCGGGGGACAGGGTACTCCTACGAGCAGTACTTC
CDR3: CASRGTGYSYEQYF

V: TRBV28
D: TRBD1
size: -
J: TRBJ2-7
DNA: TGTGCCATCCGACCGGGACAGTTCTACGAGCAGTACTTC
CDR3: CAIRPGQFYEQYF

V: TRBV27
D: -
size: -
J: TRBJ1-1
DNA: TGTGCCAGCAGTTTCAGGGTAGAGGCTGAAGCTTTCTTT
CDR3: CASSFRVEAEAFF

V: TRBV2
D: -
size: many
J: TRBJ1-5
DNA: TGTGCCAGCAGTGAAGCGGCAGCTTATCAGCCCCAGCATTTT
CDR3: CASSEAAAYQPQHF

V: TRBV28
D: TRBD1
size: few
J: TRBJ2-5
DNA: TGTGCCAGCAGTGGAAGATTCGACAGGGACGGCGCCCAGTACTTC
CDR3: CASSGRFDRDGAQYF

V: TRBV6-6
D: -
size: -
J: TRBJ1-3
DNA: TGTGCCAGCAGTCAACAGGGTTCTGGAAACACCATATATTTT
CDR3: CASSQQGSGNTIYF

V: TRBV5-1
D: -
size: few
J: TRBJ1-4
DNA: TGCGCCAGCAGCTTGGAATTCAGGGCTGAAAAACTGTTTTTT
CDR3: CASSLEFRAEKLFF

V: TRBV6-6
D: -
size: -
J: TRBJ1-5
DNA: TGTGCCAGCAGTTTACAGGGAAGCAATCAGCCCCAGCATTTT
CDR3: CASSLQGSNQPQHF

V: TRBV7-2
D: -
size: -
J: TRBJ2-7
DNA: TGTGCCAGCAGCTTAAGAGCAGGTACCGCCTACGAGCAGTACTTC
CDR3: CASSLRAGTAYEQYF

V: TRBV6-5
D: -
size: -
J: TRBJ1-5
DNA: TGTGCCAGCAGTTACTCGTTCACAGGGCGCAATCAGCCCCAGCATTTT
CDR3: CASSYSFTGRNQPQHF

V: TRBV7-9
D: -
size: once
J: TRBJ2-1
DNA: TGTGCCAGCAGCTCGACAGCCGGGCCCAGTAATGAGCAGTTCTTC
CDR3: CASSSTAGPSNEQFF

V: TRBV6-5
D: TRBD1
size: medium-sized
J: TRBJ1-5
DNA: TGTGCCAGCAGTCTCTCGACAGGGAGCAATCAGCCCCAGCATTTT
CDR3: CASSLSTGSNQPQHF

V: TRBV9
D: -
size: few
J: TRBJ1-4
DNA: TGTGCCAGCAGCGTAGTTGGGACACCTGAAAAACTGTTTTTT
CDR3: CASSVVGTPEKLFF

V: TRBV9
D: -
size: -
J: TRBJ2-6
DNA: TGTGCCAGCAGCGTAGGGGGTGCCGGGGCCAACGTCCTGACTTTC
CDR3: CASSVGGAGANVLTF

V: TRBV27
D: TRBD2
size: -
J: TRBJ2-7
DNA: TGTGCCAGCAGTTCCTGGACTAGCGGGAGAGAGCAGTACTTC
CDR3: CASSSWTSGREQYF

V: TRBV14
D: -
size: -
J: TRBJ2-3
DNA: TGTGCCAGCAGCCCGGCGGGTGTGGGTGATACGCAGTATTTT
CDR3: CASSPAGVGDTQYF

V: TRBV11-3
D: -
size: -
J: TRBJ2-1
DNA: TGTGCCAGCAGCAAAAGCTCCTACAATGAGCAGTTCTTC
CDR3: CASSKSSYNEQFF

V: TRBV7-3
D: -
size: -
J: TRBJ2-3
DNA: TGTGCCAGCAGCCCAGCCGGTGGGGATACGCAGTATTTT
CDR3: CASSPAGGDTQYF

V: TRBV11-2
D: TRBD1
size: -
J: TRBJ1-3
DNA: TGTGCCAGCAGCACCCCCCGGGACAGGGGGCTAATAATTGGAAACACCATATATTTT
CDR3: CASSTPRDRGLIIGNTIYF

V: TRBV2
D: TRBD2
size: -
J: TRBJ2-1
DNA: TGTGCCAGCAGTTTATATAGCGGGCACTACAATGAGCAGTTCTTC
CDR3: CASSLYSGHYNEQFF

V: TRBV6-1
D: -
size: -
J: TRBJ2-3
DNA: TGTGCCAGCAGTGAATTCCACGGACAGAGCACAGATACGCAGTATTTT
CDR3: CASSEFHGQSTDTQYF

V: TRBV2
D: -
size: -
J: TRBJ2-5
DNA: TGTGCCAGCATCGCCCAGCTCCAGGGGACCCAGTACTTC
CDR3: CASIAQLQGTQYF

V: TRBV4-2
D: -
size: -
J: TRBJ2-5
DNA: TGTGCCAGCAGCCAAGATTTCGCAGGCTCTGGGGAGACCCAGTACTTC
CDR3: CASSQDFAGSGETQYF

V: TRBV7-2
D: -
size: -
J: TRBJ2-4
DNA: TGTGCCAGCAGCTTAGATTGGGGGCAGGACATTCAGTACTTC
CDR3: CASSLDWGQDIQYF

V: TRBV30
D: -
size: few
J: TRBJ1-1
DNA: TGTGCCTGGAGTTTGGGAAATACTAACACTGAAGCTTTCTTT
CDR3: CAWSLGNTNTEAFF

V: TRBV5-1
D: -
size: many
J: TRBJ2-3
DNA: TGCGCCGCAAGGGGGTTACACACAGATACGCAGTATTTT
CDR3: CAARGLHTDTQYF

V: TRBV7-2
D: TRBD1
size: -
J: TRBJ1-1
DNA: TGTGCCAGCAGCTCCAGACAGGGGGCGGACACTGAAGCTTTCTTT
CDR3: CASSSRQGADTEAFF

V: TRBV6-1
D: -
size: -
J: TRBJ2-5
DNA: TGTGCCAGCAGTGAGGCGAGGTTGGGGGGCCGCGGAAGGACCCAGTACTTC
CDR3: CASSEARLGGRGRTQYF

V: TRBV5-1
D: TRBD2
size: once
J: TRBJ2-1
DNA: TGCGCCAGCAGCGTGACTAGCGGAGCCGAATACAATGAGCAGTTCTTC
CDR3: CASSVTSGAEYNEQFF

V: TRBV7-8
D: TRBD2
size: -
J: TRBJ2-1
DNA: TGTGCCAGCAGCTTAGGGGCGGGAGGTTACTACAATGAGCAGTTCTTC
CDR3: CASSLGAGGYYNEQFF

V: TRBV20-1
D: -
size: few
J: TRBJ1-1
DNA: TGCAGTGCTAGGAGGGTTAAGGAAGCTTTCTTT
CDR3: CSARRVKEAFF

V: TRBV27
D: TRBD2
size: many
J: TRBJ2-7
DNA: TGTGCCAGCAGTTTAAGTGCGGGAGAAGCCTACGAGCAGTACTTC
CDR3: CASSLSAGEAYEQYF

V: TRBV11-3
D: -
size: -
J: TRBJ2-2
DNA: TGTGCCAGCAGCTCCTATTTCGGCAGGAACACCGGGGAGCTGTTTTTT
CDR3: CASSSYFGRNTGELFF

V: TRBV10-3
D: TRBD1
size: -
J: TRBJ1-2
DNA: TGTGCCATCAGCTCCGGACAGGGGGACATGGGCTACACCTTC
CDR3: CAISSGQGDMGYTF

V: TRBV6-5
D: TRBD1
size: -
J: TRBJ1-6
DNA: TGTGCCAGCAGAGCGCAGGGGGCGAAGAATTCACCCCTCCACTTT
CDR3: CASRAQGAKNSPLHF